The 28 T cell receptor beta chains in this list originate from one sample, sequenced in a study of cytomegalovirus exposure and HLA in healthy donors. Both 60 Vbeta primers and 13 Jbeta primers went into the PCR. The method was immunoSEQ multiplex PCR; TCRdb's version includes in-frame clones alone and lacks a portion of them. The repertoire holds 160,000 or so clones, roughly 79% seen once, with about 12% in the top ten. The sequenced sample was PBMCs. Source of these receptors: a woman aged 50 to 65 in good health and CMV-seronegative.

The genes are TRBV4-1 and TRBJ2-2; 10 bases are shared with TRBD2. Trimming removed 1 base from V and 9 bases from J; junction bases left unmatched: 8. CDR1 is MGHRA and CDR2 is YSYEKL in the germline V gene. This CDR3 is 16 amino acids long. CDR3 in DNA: TGCGCCAGCAGCCAAGGACTAGCGGGTGCCTACCGGGAGCTGTTTTTT. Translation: CASSQGLAGAYRELFF.

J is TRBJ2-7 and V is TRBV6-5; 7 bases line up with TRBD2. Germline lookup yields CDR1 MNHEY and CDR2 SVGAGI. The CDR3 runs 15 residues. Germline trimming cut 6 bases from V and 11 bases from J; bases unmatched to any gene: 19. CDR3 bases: TGTGCCAGCAGAAAGGCCGGGGACCCCTCCGGGGGGAAGTACTTC. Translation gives CASRKAGDPSGGKYF.

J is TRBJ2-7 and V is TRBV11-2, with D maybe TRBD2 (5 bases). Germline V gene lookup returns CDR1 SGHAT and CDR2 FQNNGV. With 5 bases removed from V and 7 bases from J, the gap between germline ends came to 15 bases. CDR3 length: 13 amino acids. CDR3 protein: CASSLGGLGEQYF. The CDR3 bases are TGTGCCAGCAGCCTCGGAGGACTCGGGGAGCAGTACTTC. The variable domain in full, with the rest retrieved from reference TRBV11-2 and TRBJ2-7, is EAGVAQSPRYKIIEKRQSVAFWCNPISGHATLYWYQQILGQGPKLLIQFQNNGVVDDSQLPKDRFSAERLKGVDSTLKIQPAKLEDSAVYLCASSLGGLGEQYFGPGTRLTVT.

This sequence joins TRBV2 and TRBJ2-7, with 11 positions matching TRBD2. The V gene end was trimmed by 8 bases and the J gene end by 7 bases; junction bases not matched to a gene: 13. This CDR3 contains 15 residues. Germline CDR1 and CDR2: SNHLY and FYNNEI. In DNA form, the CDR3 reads TGTGCCAGCGCCCTAGCGGGGGGCCCTACGTCGGAGCAGTACTTC. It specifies CASALAGGPTSEQYF. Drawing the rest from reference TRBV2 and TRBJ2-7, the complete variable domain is EPEVTQTPSHQVTQMGQEVILRCVPISNHLYFYWYRQILGQKVEFLVSFYNNEISEKSEIFDDQFSVERPDGSNFTLKIRSTKLEDSAMYFCASALAGGPTSEQYFGPGTRLTVT.

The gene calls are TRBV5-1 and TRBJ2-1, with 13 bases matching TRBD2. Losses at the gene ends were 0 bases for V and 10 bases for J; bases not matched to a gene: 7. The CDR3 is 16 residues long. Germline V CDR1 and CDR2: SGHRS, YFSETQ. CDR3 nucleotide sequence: TGCGCCAGCAGCTTGGGGACTAGCGGGGGAAACGCGGAGCAGTTCTTC. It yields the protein CASSLGTSGGNAEQFF.

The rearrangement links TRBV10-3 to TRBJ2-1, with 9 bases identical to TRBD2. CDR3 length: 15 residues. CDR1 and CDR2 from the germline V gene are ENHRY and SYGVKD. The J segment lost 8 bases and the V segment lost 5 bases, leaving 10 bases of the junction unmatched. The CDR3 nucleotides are TGTGCCATCAGTTTCTCTAGCGGGATGCGGGATGAGCAGTTCTTC. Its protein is CAISFSSGMRDEQFF.

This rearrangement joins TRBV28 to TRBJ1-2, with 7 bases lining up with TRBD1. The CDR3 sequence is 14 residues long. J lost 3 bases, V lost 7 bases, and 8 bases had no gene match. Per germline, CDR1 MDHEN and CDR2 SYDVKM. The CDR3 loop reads CASIRLQGDYGYTF. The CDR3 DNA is TGTGCCAGCATAAGGTTGCAGGGGGACTATGGCTACACCTTC.

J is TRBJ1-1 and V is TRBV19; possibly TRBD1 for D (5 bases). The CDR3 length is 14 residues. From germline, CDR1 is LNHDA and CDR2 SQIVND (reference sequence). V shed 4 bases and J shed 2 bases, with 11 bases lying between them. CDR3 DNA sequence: TGTGCCAGTAGTAAATGGAGGGGAAACACTGAAGCTTTCTTT. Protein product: CASSKWRGNTEAFF.

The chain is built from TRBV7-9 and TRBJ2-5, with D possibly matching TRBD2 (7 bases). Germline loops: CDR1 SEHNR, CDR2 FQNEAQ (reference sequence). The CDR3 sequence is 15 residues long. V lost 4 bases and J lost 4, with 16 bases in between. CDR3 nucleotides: TGTGCCAGCAGCTACAGGGAGGGGGGAAGAGAGACCCAGTACTTC. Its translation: CASSYREGGRETQYF.

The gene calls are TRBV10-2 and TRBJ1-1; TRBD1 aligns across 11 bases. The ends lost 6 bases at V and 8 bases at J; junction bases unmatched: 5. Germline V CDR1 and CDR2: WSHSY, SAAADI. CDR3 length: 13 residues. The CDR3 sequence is CASRGTGGLEAFF. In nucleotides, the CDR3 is TGCGCCAGCAGAGGGACAGGGGGATTGGAAGCTTTCTTT.

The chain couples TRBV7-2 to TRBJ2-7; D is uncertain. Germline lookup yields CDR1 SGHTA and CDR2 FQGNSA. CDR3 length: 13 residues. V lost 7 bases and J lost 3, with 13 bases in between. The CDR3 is CASNEDGYYEQYF. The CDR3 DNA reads TGTGCCAGCAATGAGGATGGGTACTACGAGCAGTACTTC.

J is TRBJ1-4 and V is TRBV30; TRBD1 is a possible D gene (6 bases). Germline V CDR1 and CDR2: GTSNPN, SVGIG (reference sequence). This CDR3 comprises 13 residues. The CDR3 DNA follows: TGTGCACAGGGCTGGGGGATTAATGAAAAACTGTTTTTT. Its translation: CAQGWGINEKLFF.

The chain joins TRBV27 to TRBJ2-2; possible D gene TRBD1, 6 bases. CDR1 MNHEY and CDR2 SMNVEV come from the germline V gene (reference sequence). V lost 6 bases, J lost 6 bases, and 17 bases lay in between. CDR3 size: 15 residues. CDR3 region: CASSPTTGSPGELFF. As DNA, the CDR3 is TGTGCCAGCAGCCCAACAACAGGGAGCCCCGGGGAGCTGTTTTTT.

CDR3 DNA sequence: TGTGCCAGCAGTTTAAAGTGGCCCCATACCTACGAGCAGTACTTC. Amino acids: CASSLKWPHTYEQYF. This chain connects TRBV27 to TRBJ2-7, with unresolved D. The length of the CDR3 is 15 residues. The germline V gene has CDR1 MNHEY and CDR2 SMNVEV (reference sequence). The V end lost 2 bases, the J end lost 2 bases, and 13 bases lay between the germline ends.

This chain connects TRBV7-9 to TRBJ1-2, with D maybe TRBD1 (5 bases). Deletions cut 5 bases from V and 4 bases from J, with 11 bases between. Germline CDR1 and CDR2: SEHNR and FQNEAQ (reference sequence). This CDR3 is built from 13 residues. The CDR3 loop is CASSQGQIYGYTF. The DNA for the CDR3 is TGTGCCAGCAGCCAGGGTCAGATCTATGGCTACACCTTC.

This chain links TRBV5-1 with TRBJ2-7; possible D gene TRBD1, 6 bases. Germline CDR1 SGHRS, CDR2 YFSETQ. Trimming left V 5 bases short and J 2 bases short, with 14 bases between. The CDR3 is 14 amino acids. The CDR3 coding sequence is TGCGCCAGCAGGGTGGGGGCAAAGGCCTACGAGCAGTACTTC. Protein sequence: CASRVGAKAYEQYF.

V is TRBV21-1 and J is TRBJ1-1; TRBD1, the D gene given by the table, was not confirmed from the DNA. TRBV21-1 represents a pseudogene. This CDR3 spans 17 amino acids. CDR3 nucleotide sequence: TGTGCCAGCAGCAAGAGGACAGTGAGGGTACTGAACACTGAAGCTTTCTTT. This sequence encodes CASSKRTVRVLNTEAFF.

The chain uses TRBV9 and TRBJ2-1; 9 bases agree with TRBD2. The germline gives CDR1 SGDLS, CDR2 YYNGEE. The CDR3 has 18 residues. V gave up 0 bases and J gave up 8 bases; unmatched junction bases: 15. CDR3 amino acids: CASSVAGVGSGSSDEQFF. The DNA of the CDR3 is TGTGCCAGCAGCGTAGCTGGAGTAGGTAGCGGGAGTTCAGATGAGCAGTTCTTC.

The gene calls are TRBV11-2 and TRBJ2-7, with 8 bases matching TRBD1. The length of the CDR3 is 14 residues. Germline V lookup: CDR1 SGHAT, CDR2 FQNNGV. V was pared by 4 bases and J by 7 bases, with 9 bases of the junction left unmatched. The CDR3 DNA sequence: TGTGCCAGCAGCTCCCGGGACAGGACTACTGAGCAGTACTTC. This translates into CASSSRDRTTEQYF.

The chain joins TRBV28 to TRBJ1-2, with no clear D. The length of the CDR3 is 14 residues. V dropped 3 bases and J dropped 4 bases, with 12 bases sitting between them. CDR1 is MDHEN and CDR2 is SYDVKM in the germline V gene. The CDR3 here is CASSLRRPRYGYTF. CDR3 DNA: TGTGCCAGCAGTTTGAGGCGGCCCCGCTATGGCTACACCTTC.

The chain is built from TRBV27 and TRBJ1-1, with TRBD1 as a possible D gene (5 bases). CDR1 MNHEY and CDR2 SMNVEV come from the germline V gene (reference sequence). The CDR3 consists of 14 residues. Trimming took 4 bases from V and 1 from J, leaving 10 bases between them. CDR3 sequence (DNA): TGTGCCAGCAGTTGGGCAGGGAAGAACACTGAAGCTTTCTTT. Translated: CASSWAGKNTEAFF.

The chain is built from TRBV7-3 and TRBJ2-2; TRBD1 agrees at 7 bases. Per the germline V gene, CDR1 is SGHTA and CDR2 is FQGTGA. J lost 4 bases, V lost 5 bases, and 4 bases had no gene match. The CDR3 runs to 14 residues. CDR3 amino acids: CASSPNRGTGELFF. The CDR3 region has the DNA TGTGCCAGCAGCCCTAACAGGGGCACCGGGGAGCTGTTTTTT.

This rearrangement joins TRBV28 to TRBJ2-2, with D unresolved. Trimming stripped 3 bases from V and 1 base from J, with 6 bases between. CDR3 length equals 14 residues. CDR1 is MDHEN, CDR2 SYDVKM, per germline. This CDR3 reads CASSFGRNTGELFF. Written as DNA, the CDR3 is TGTGCCAGCAGTTTTGGCAGGAACACCGGGGAGCTGTTTTTT. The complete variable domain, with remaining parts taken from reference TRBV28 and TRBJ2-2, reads DVKVTQSSRYLVKRTGEKVFLECVQDMDHENMFWYRQDPGLGLRLIYFSYDVKMKEKGDIPEGYSVSREKKERFSLILESASTNQTSMYLCASSFGRNTGELFFGEGSRLTVL.

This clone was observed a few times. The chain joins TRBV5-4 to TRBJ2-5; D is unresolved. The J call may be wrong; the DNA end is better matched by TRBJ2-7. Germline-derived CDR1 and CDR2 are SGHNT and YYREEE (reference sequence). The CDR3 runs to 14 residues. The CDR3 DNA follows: TGTGCCAGCAGCTTGGGCCTATTCTCCTACGAGCAGTACTTC. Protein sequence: CASSLGLFSYEQYF.

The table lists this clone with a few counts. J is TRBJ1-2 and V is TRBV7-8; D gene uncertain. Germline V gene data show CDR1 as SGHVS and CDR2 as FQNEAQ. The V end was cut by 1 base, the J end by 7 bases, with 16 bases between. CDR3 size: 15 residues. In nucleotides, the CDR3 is TGTGCCAGCAGCTTAGGCGCGGGTGGAGGCTTTGGCTACACCTTC. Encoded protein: CASSLGAGGGFGYTF. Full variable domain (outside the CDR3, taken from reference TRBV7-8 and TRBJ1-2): GAGVSQSPRYKVAKRGQDVALRCDPISGHVSLFWYQQALGQGPEFLTYFQNEAQLDKSGLPSDRFFAERPEGSVSTLKIQRTQQEDSAVYLCASSLGAGGGFGYTFGSGTRLTVV.

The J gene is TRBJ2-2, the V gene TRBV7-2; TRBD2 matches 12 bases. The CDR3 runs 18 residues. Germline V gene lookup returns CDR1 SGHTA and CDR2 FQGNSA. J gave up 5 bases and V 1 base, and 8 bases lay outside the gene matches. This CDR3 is CASSLEASGGAGTGELFF. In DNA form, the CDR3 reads TGTGCCAGCAGCTTAGAGGCTAGCGGGGGGGCCGGGACCGGGGAGCTGTTTTTT. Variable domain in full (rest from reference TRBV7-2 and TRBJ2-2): GAGVSQSPSNKVTEKGKDVELRCDPISGHTALYWYRQSLGQGLEFLIYFQGNSAPDKSGLPSDRFSAERTGGSVSTLTIQRTQQEDSAVYLCASSLEASGGAGTGELFFGEGSRLTVL.

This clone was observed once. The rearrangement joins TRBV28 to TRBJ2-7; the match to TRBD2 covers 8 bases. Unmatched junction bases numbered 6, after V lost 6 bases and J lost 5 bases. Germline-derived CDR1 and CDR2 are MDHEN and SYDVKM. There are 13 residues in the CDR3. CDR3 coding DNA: TGTGCCAGCAGGGAAGCGGGAGCTGACGAGCAGTACTTC. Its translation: CASREAGADEQYF.

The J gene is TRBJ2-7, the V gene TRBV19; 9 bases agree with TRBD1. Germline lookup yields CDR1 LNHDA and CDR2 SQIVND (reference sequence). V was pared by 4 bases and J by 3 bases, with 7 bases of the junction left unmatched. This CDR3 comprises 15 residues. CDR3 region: CASSKPGQGYYEQYF. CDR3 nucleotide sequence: TGTGCCAGTAGTAAGCCGGGACAGGGTTACTACGAGCAGTACTTC.